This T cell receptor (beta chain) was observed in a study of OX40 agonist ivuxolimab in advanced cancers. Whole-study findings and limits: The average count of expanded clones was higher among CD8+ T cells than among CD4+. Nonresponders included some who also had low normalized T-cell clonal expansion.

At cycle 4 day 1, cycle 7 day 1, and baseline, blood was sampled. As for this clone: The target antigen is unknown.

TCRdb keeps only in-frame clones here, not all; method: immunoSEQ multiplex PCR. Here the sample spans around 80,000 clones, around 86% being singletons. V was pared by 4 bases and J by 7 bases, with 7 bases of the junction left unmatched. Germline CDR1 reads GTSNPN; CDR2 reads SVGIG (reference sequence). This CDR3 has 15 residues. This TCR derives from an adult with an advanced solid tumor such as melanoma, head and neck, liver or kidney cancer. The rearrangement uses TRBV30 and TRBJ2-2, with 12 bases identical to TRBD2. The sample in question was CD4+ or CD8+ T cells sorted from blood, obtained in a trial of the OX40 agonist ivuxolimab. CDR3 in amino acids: CAWTSGRAEDGELFF. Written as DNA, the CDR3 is TGTGCCTGGACTAGCGGGAGGGCAGAAGACGGGGAGCTGTTTTTT.